This T cell receptor (beta chain) was recorded in a study of blood T cell repertoires in COVID-19. At the level of the study: Acute-phase and convalescent COVID-19 samples originated in the United States, Italy and Spain. T cells, B-cell-depleted T cells, or PBMCs provided the cDNA or gDNA that served as material.

In the original workflow: For nucleated cells, counts were estimated from reference gene primer amplification. Some clones are missing from TCRdb's copy, which holds only in-frame ones; the method was immunoSEQ multiplex PCR. Clone size and V and J calls were adopted from that table, with D and trimming inferred from the DNA. Of some 58,000 clones detected, about nine tenths appear once; the ten largest clones hold 6.5% to 10%. This clone was recorded a few times. Germline V lookup: CDR1 MNHEY, CDR2 SMNVEV (reference sequence). The germline V and J ends were trimmed by 8 bases and 6 bases, with 7 bases remaining between them. The CDR3 has 11 residues.

This clonotype originated in a middle-aged man with active COVID-19. The V and J genes are TRBV27 and TRBJ1-4, with a tentative D call TRBD1 (5 bases). Sequencing was done on a sample of peripheral blood. The CDR3 coding sequence is TGTGCCAGCCCCAGGGATGAAAAACTGTTTTTT. Translated, it gives CASPRDEKLFF.